This TCR beta chain comes out of a study of CD8+CD57+ T cells in acquired aplastic anemia. Study summary: Sorted CD4+ and CD8+ cells yielded 3.2 ug of DNA on average.

Profiling of TCR beta VDJ combinations and CDR3 sequences used genomic DNA as template. From the reads, TCRdb called clonotypes with MiXCR, one entry per CDR3 protein. The sample contains roughly 64,000 distinct CDR3 sequences, less than 65% of which appear only once. V lost 2 bases and J 0 bases, leaving 7 bases between the germline ends. The CDR3 is made up of 14 amino acids. Germline loops: CDR1 SNHLY, CDR2 FYNNEI. Study-wide findings and caveats: Patients and controls were not found to differ significantly in CD8+ Simpson's diversity. Almost 30 sequences, all CD8+ CDR3, were shared between patients and controls.

With regard to this clonotype: Its antigen is as yet unknown.

The chain carries TRBV2 and TRBJ2-5; D is ambiguous. The source is a human donor in good health, serving as a control. The source material was sorted CD4+, CD8+, or CD8+CD57+ T cells (not recorded which) from PBMCs. The CDR3 DNA is TGTGCCAGCAGTGAACAAGGATACCAAGAGACCCAGTACTTC. As protein: CASSEQGYQETQYF.